This record concerns one T cell receptor (beta chain) sequence. Germline CDR1 and CDR2: DFQATT and SNEGSKA (reference sequence). The CDR3 totals 15 residues. The V end lost 0 bases, the J end lost 0 bases, and 10 bases lay between the germline ends. The use of a sample-barcoded 5' primer and a J-beta primer mix characterized a second PCR of about 7 to 12 cycles. TCRdb reprocessed the 5' RACE reads via MiXCR and lists one record per CDR3 protein. This sample has approximately 690,000 distinct CDR3 sequences, with 35% to 50% found just once. The data are from a study of blood T cells in healthy people across ages.

Source material: blood. The sequence came from an older man in good health. The chain combines TRBV20-1 with TRBJ2-3; D gene ambiguous. The CDR3 bases are TGCAGTGCTAGAGACGTAGCCACTAGCACAGATACGCAGTATTTT. Translation gives CSARDVATSTDTQYF.